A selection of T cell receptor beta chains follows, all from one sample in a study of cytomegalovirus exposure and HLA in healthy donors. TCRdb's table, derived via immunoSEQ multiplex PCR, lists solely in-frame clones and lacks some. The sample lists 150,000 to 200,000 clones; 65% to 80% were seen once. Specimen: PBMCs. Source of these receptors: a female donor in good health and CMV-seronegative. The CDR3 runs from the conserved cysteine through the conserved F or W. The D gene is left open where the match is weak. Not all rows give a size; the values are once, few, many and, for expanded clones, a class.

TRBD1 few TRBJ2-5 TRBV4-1 TGCGCCAGCAGCCAAGTCCCAACAAGGGGGCGTGAGACCCAGTACTTC CASSQVPTRGRETQYF
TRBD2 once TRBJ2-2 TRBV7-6 TGTGCCAGCAGCCGACTAGCGGTGAACACCGGGGAGCTGTTTTTT CASSRLAVNTGELFF
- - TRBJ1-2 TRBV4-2 TGTGCCAGCAGCCAGCAATCCGGGGGCTACACCTTC CASSQQSGGYTF
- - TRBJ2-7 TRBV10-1 TGCGCCAGGAGGATGGCGGGGCCACCCCCCTACGAGCAGTACTTC CARRMAGPPPYEQYF
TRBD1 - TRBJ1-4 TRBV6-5 TGTGCCAGCAGACAGGGGGCCACTAATGAAAAACTGTTTTTT CASRQGATNEKLFF
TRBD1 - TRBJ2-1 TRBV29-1 TGCAGCGTCCGACAGGGGTGGTCGAATGAGCAGTTCTTC CSVRQGWSNEQFF
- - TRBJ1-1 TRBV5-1 TGCGCCAGCAGCACGGCGGGCGGGCTGAACACTGAAGCTTTCTTT CASSTAGGLNTEAFF
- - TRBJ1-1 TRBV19 TGTGCCAGTAGTATAGATCTTGGAGGGAAAACTGAAGCTTTCTTT CASSIDLGGKTEAFF
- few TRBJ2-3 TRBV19 TGTGCCAGTAGTGGGGGGACAGCCGGGACTCCTAGCACAGATACGCAGTATTTT CASSGGTAGTPSTDTQYF
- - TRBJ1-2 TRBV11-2 TGTGCCAGCAGCTCTCCCCGGGAGGGGAACTATGGCTACACCTTC CASSSPREGNYGYTF
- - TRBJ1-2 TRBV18 TGTGCCAGCCAGGCGAGTAAAGGGGACTATGGCTACACCTTC CASQASKGDYGYTF
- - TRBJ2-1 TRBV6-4 TGTGCCAGCAGTGAAATAAGCGGGCAGTTCTTC CASSEISGQFF
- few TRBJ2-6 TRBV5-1 TGCGCCAGCAGCTTGCCTCCCTGGAGCGACTCTGGGGCCAACGTCCTGACTTTC CASSLPPWSDSGANVLTF
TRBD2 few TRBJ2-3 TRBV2 TGTGCCAGCAGAGAGACCTGGGGACTAGCAGGAGATACGCAGTATTTT CASRETWGLAGDTQYF
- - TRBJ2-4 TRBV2 TGTGCCAGCAGTGAACTGGCCTTTCAGTACTTC CASSELAFQYF
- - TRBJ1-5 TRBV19 TGTGCCAGTAGTCCCCCAGGGTTAAGCAATCAGCCCCAGCATTTT CASSPPGLSNQPQHF
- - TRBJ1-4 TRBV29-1 TGCAGCGTTGAAGGTTCCAGGGTTGGTGGTGAAAAACTGTTTTTT CSVEGSRVGGEKLFF
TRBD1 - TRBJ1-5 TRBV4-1 TGCGCCAGCAGCCCGGGACAGGGGTCCTCCTATAGCAATCAGCCCCAGCATTTT CASSPGQGSSYSNQPQHF
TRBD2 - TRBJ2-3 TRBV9 TGTGCCAGCAGCCCCGGACTAGCGGGTCGCACAGATACGCAGTATTTT CASSPGLAGRTDTQYF
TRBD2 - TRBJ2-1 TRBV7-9 TGTGCCAGCCTCTCACTAGCGGGAGGCTCCTACAATGAGCAGTTCTTC CASLSLAGGSYNEQFF
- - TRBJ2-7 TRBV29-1 TGCAGCCCCCGTGAGATTTACGAGCAGTACTTC CSPREIYEQYF
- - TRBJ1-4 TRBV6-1 TGTGCCAGCAGTGCTTCCGGTTTTGAAAAACTGTTTTTT CASSASGFEKLFF
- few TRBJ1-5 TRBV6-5 TGTGCCAGCAGTGAAGGAGGTGAAAATCAGCCCCAGCATTTT CASSEGGENQPQHF
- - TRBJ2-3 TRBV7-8 TGTGCCAGCACCTTAAACAGAAATAGCGGTTCTAGCACAGATACGCAGTATTTT CASTLNRNSGSSTDTQYF
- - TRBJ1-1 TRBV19 TGTGCCAGTAGTATCCGCCAGGGGTCCATGGACACTGAAGCTTTCTTT CASSIRQGSMDTEAFF
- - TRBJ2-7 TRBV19 TGTGCCAGTAGTGGACCAGGGTCCTACGAGCAGTACTTC CASSGPGSYEQYF
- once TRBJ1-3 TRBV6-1 TGTGCCAGCAGTAATGGACATCCTGGGGGAAACACCATATATTTT CASSNGHPGGNTIYF
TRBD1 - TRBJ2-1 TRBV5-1 TGCGCCACTAGTCCCGGGACAGGGGACAATGAGCAGTTCTTC CATSPGTGDNEQFF
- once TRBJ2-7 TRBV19 TGTGCCAGTAGTTCTACAGGGTTCTACGAGCAGTACTTC CASSSTGFYEQYF
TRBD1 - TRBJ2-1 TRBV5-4 TGTGCCAGCAGCATCGGACAGGGGGCCTACAATGAGCAGTTCTTC CASSIGQGAYNEQFF
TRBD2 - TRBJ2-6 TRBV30 TGTGCCTGGAGGACTAGCTCAGCAGTCCTGACTTTC CAWRTSSAVLTF
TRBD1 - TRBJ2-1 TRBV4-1 TGCGCCAGCAGCTTCGGGACAGGGTCCAATGAGCAGTTCTTC CASSFGTGSNEQFF
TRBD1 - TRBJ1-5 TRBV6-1 TGTGCCAGCAGCAGGGACAGGGACTATCAGCCCCAGCATTTT CASSRDRDYQPQHF
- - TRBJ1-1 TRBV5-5 TGTGCCAGCAGCTTGAGTCCGGGGATCCCTGGAGCTTTCTTT CASSLSPGIPGAFF
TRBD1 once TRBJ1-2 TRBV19 TGTGCCAGTAGTCAAGGGGGCGACGGAGCGGGCTACACCTTC CASSQGGDGAGYTF